What follows describes a single T cell receptor (beta chain). Peripheral blood was drawn, about 9.1 milliliters per donor. Samples had at least 6.5 million PBMCs isolated from them. This sample is part of a study of blood T cells in healthy people across ages. Study details: About one barcoded TCR beta cDNA was captured per two T cells.

V lost 8 bases, J lost 10 bases, and 18 bases lay in between. The CDR3 runs to 13 residues. Germline CDR1 is MNHNS and CDR2 is SASEGT. A second PCR of about 7 to 12 cycles used a sample-barcoded 5' primer and a J-beta primer mix. TCRdb processed the 5' RACE reads anew with MiXCR; each CDR3 protein has one entry. The sample holds 1.5 million to 2 million distinct CDR3 sequences; 40% to 55% are singletons and the top ten take 2.1%. The chain is built from TRBV6-1 and TRBJ2-1, with unresolved D. Material for sequencing was blood. This receptor was identified in a woman in her thirties or forties in good health. This chain's CDR3 is CASGDSPWSEQFF. As DNA, the CDR3 is TGTGCCAGCGGGGATTCCCCATGGAGCGAGCAGTTCTTC.